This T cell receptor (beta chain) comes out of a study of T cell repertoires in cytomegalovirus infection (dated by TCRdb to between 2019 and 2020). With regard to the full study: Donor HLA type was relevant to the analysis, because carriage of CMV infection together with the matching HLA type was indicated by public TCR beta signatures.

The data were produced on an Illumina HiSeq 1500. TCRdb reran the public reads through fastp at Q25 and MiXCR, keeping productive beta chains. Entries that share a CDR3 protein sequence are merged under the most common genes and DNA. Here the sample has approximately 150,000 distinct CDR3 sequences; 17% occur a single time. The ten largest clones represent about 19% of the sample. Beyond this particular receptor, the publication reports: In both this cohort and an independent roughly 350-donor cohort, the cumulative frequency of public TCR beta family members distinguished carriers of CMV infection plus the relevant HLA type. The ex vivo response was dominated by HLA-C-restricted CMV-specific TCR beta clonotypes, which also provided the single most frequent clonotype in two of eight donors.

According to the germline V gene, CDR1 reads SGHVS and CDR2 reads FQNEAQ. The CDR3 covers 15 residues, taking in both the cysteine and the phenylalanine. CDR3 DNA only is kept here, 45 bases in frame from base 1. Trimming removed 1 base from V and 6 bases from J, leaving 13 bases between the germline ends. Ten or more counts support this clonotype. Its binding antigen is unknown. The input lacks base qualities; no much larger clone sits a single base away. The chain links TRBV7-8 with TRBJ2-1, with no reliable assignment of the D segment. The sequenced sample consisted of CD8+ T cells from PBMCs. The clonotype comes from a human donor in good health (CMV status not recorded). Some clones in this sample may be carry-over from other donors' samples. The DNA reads TGTGCCAGCAGCTTAGATCGAGATTTCGTCAATGAGCAGTTCTTC. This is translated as CASSLDRDFVNEQFF. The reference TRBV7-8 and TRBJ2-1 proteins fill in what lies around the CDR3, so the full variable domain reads GAGVSQSPRYKVAKRGQDVALRCDPISGHVSLFWYQQALGQGPEFLTYFQNEAQLDKSGLPSDRFFAERPEGSVSTLKIQRTQQEDSAVYLCASSLDRDFVNEQFFGPGTRLTVL.